This is a list of T cell receptor beta chains from one sample in a study of spatial heterogeneity in lung cancer. TCRdb itself ran the 5' RACE reads through MiXCR, one entry per CDR3 protein. The sample shows 2,500 to 3,000 distinct CDR3 sequences, 10% to 15% of them seen only once. The sample in question was normal lung tissue next to the tumor, obtained at surgery. The receptors come from a male donor with early-stage non-small cell lung cancer. Each CDR3 is given with its conserved first and last residue. The D gene is left open where the match is weak. Expanded clones get a size class; other rows say once, few or many, or leave the size out.

size | J | V | D | DNA | CDR3
medium-sized | TRBJ2-5 | TRBV27 | TRBD2 | TGTGCCAGCAGTTCCGGACTAGCGGGAGGAGGTGGCCAGTACTTC | CASSSGLAGGGGQYF
large | TRBJ2-3 | TRBV2 | NA | TGTGCCAGCATTCTCGCGGGAGATACGCAGTATTTT | CASILAGDTQYF
medium-sized | TRBJ1-2 | TRBV29-1 | NA | TGCAGCGTGTTGAGCCCCTCCCCCATCTATGGCTACACCTTC | CSVLSPSPIYGYTF
medium-sized | TRBJ1-2 | TRBV19 | TRBD1 | TGTGCCAGTAGTACAGACAGGGTGCGTGGCTACACCTTC | CASSTDRVRGYTF
few | TRBJ2-5 | TRBV28 | NA | TGTGCCAGCAGAAGGGGTCAATGGACAGCCCAAGAGACCCAGTACTTC | CASRRGQWTAQETQYF
medium-sized | TRBJ2-2 | TRBV7-8 | NA | TGTGCCAGCAGCTTTCCTAGCTCTGCCGGGGAGCTGTTTTTT | CASSFPSSAGELFF
medium-sized | TRBJ2-3 | TRBV11-2 | TRBD2 | TGTGCCAGCCGGGGACTAGCGGGAGAGGGGGCCACGCAGTATTTT | CASRGLAGEGATQYF
many | TRBJ1-6 | TRBV7-8 | NA | TGTGCCAGCAGCCAAGCCCCGAGGAATTCACCCCTCCACTTT | CASSQAPRNSPLHF
many | TRBJ1-2 | TRBV7-9 | TRBD1 | TGTGCCAGCAGCGTAGGACAGGGCTGGGACTATGGCTACACCTTC | CASSVGQGWDYGYTF
NA | TRBJ1-1 | TRBV6-1 | NA | TGTGCCAGCACCCAACAACCGCGGCAGAACACTGAAGCTTTCTTT | CASTQQPRQNTEAFF
medium-sized | TRBJ2-7 | TRBV7-2 | TRBD2 | TGTGCCACCCACGGCGGGGGGGCGGGGCTCCCGGGCGAGCAGTACTTC | CATHGGGAGLPGEQYF
medium-sized | TRBJ1-6 | TRBV7-2 | NA | TGTGCCAGCAGCCCCACTTTCCGGGGGGACTCACCCCTCCACTTT | CASSPTFRGDSPLHF
medium-sized | TRBJ2-1 | TRBV9 | TRBD2 | TGTGCCAGCAGCCTACAGACTAGCGGGAGTTACGGTGAGCAGTTCTTC | CASSLQTSGSYGEQFF
medium-sized | TRBJ2-7 | TRBV18 | NA | TGTGCCAGCTCACCAAGGGTTCGGAGCGACGAGCAGTACTTC | CASSPRVRSDEQYF
medium-sized | TRBJ2-3 | TRBV7-2 | NA | TGTGCCAGCAGCGCCGAATCGGGGCCCGGCGATACGCAGTATTTT | CASSAESGPGDTQYF
many | TRBJ2-7 | TRBV20-1 | TRBD1 | TGCAGTGTCAGTCAGGGGGTAAGGAACGAGCAGTACTTC | CSVSQGVRNEQYF
medium-sized | TRBJ2-5 | TRBV6-5 | TRBD2 | TGTGCCAGCAGTTACGGGGTAGCGGGAGCCGTGGAGACCCAGTACTTC | CASSYGVAGAVETQYF
NA | TRBJ2-5 | TRBV6-2/TRBV6-3 | NA | TGTGCCAGCAGTTACGGAGGGGCGGGAGAGACCCAGTACTTC | CASSYGGAGETQYF
many | TRBJ2-3 | TRBV7-9 | NA | TGTGCCAGCAGCCGGATGGGGGGAGGAACAGATACGCAGTATTTT | CASSRMGGGTDTQYF
NA | TRBJ2-3 | TRBV20-1 | NA | TGCAGTGCTAGCCTGGGGGCCGACACAGATACGCAGTATTTT | CSASLGADTDTQYF
medium-sized | TRBJ2-3 | TRBV7-8 | TRBD2 | TGTGCCAGCAGCTTATGGCGGCTAGCGGACACAGATACGCAGTATTTT | CASSLWRLADTDTQYF
NA | TRBJ2-2 | TRBV3-1 | NA | TGTGCCAGCAGCCAACAAGGGGAGCTGTTTTTT | CASSQQGELFF
few | TRBJ2-1 | TRBV30 | NA | TGTGCCTGGAGGGGGGTTCCGGGCACCTACAATGAGCAGTTCTTC | CAWRGVPGTYNEQFF
medium-sized | TRBJ2-7 | TRBV11-2 | NA | TGTGCCAGCAGCCTCTTTCTGGACGGCTACGAGCAGTACTTC | CASSLFLDGYEQYF
medium-sized | TRBJ2-2 | TRBV5-1 | TRBD2 | TGCGCCAGCAGCTCCACTTGGACTAGCGGGAGGCCGAAGAACACCGGGGAGCTGTTTTTT | CASSSTWTSGRPKNTGELFF
medium-sized | TRBJ2-1 | TRBV7-2 | NA | TGTGCCAGCAGGTACCCCTCAACGGGAAGCTCCTACAATGAGCAGTTCTTC | CASRYPSTGSSYNEQFF
many | TRBJ2-3 | TRBV29-1 | NA | TGCAGCGTTGTTCCAGCTAGCACAGATACGCAGTATTTT | CSVVPASTDTQYF
medium-sized | TRBJ2-3 | TRBV6-1 | TRBD2 | TGTGCCAGCAGTGAACTAGCGGGAGGGCCAGATACGCAGTATTTT | CASSELAGGPDTQYF
large | TRBJ1-2 | TRBV29-1 | TRBD1 | TGCAGCGTTCCCCAGAACCTACCGGGACAGAACTATGGCTACACCTTC | CSVPQNLPGQNYGYTF
medium-sized | TRBJ2-2 | TRBV6-5 | NA | TGTGCCAGCAGTTACTCCTCGAGCGGAGGCACCGGGGAGCTGTTTTTT | CASSYSSSGGTGELFF
medium-sized | TRBJ2-1 | TRBV9 | TRBD1 | TGTGCCAGCAGCTTCGACAGGGGGCGCGAAAATGAGCAGTTCTTC | CASSFDRGRENEQFF
medium-sized | TRBJ1-5 | TRBV19 | NA | TGTGCCAGTAGTATGGGAAGGGACCAGCCCCAGCATTTT | CASSMGRDQPQHF
medium-sized | TRBJ2-1 | TRBV6-6 | NA | TGTGCCAGCAGTTACTTGGTAGGAACGAATGAGCAGTTCTTC | CASSYLVGTNEQFF
few | TRBJ1-2 | TRBV20-1 | TRBD1 | TGCAGTGCTGACCCCCCGGACAGGGCCGGCCATGGCTACACCTTC | CSADPPDRAGHGYTF
medium-sized | TRBJ2-5 | TRBV15 | NA | TGTGCCACCAGCAGAGATTCGGGGCAAGAGACCCAGTACTTC | CATSRDSGQETQYF
few | TRBJ2-1 | TRBV7-2 | TRBD2 | TGTGCCAGCAGCATAACGGGGACTAGCGGGAATGAGCAGTTCTTC | CASSITGTSGNEQFF
medium-sized | TRBJ2-5 | TRBV30 | NA | TGTGCCTGGGAGACCCCAAGTCGGAAAGAGACCCAGTACTTC | CAWETPSRKETQYF
many | TRBJ2-1 | TRBV11-1 | NA | TGTGCCAGCAGCTCCCCCAGATGGAGGGAGTCCCGGGGGGAGCAGTTCTTC | CASSSPRWRESRGEQFF
NA | TRBJ2-1 | TRBV12-3/TRBV12-4 | TRBD2 | TGTGCCAGCAGGGCGACTAGCGGGGATCGGCAGTTCTTC | CASRATSGDRQFF
medium-sized | TRBJ2-3 | TRBV4-1 | TRBD2 | TGCGCCAGCAGCCAAGGTTGGGGGGAGGGCCCAGATACGCAGTATTTT | CASSQGWGEGPDTQYF
NA | TRBJ2-3 | TRBV12-3/TRBV12-4 | NA | TGTGCCAGCAGTTTATTTTCGCGGACGGAAGATACGCAGTATTTT | CASSLFSRTEDTQYF
medium-sized | TRBJ2-2 | TRBV7-9 | NA | TGTGCCAGCAGCTTCGAATCCCCCGGGGAGCTGTTTTTT | CASSFESPGELFF
medium-sized | TRBJ1-2 | TRBV6-5 | NA | TGTGCCAGCAGTTCACCCCACTTCGCAGGCTATACGGGCTACACCTTC | CASSSPHFAGYTGYTF
few | TRBJ1-4 | TRBV2 | NA | TGTGCCAGCAGTGAAAGCCCGGGCGCTAATGAAAAACTGTTTTTT | CASSESPGANEKLFF
many | TRBJ2-6 | TRBV2 | TRBD2 | TGTGCCAGCACTAGCGGAATTCCTTTCTCTGGGGCCAACGTCCTGACTTTC | CASTSGIPFSGANVLTF
medium-sized | TRBJ2-4 | TRBV7-2 | TRBD2 | TGTGCCAGCAGCGTAGAGCCGGGGGGCATTCAGTACTTC | CASSVEPGGIQYF
many | TRBJ2-4 | TRBV7-8 | NA | TGTGCCAGCAGCTTAGCGGGGCCCAAAAACATTCAGTACTTC | CASSLAGPKNIQYF
medium-sized | TRBJ1-1 | TRBV29-1 | NA | TGCAGCGTTTCTAACGGGGGCACTGAAGCTTTCTTT | CSVSNGGTEAFF